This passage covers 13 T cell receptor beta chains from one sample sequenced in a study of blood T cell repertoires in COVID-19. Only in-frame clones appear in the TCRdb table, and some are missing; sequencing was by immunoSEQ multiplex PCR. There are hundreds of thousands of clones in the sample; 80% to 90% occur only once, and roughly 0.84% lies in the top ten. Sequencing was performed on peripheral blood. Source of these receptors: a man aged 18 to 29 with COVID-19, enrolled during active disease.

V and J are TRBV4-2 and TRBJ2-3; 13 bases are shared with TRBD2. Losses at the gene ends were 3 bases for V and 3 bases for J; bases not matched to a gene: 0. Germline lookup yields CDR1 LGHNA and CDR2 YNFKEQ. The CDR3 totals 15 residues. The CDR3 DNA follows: TGTGCCAGCAGCCAGACTAGCGGGAGGACAGATACGCAGTATTTT. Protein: CASSQTSGRTDTQYF.

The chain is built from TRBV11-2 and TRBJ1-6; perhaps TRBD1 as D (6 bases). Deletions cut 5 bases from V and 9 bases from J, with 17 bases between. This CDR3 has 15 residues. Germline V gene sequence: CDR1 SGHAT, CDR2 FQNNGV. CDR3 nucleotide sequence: TGTGCCAGCAGCCCCGGGACACGAGAAAGTTCACCCCTCCACTTT. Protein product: CASSPGTRESSPLHF.

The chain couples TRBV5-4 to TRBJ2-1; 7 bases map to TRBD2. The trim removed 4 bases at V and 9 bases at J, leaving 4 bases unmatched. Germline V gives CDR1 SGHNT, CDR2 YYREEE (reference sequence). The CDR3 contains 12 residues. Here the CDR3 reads CASSVWGGEQFF. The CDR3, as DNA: TGTGCCAGCAGCGTTTGGGGGGGTGAGCAGTTCTTC.

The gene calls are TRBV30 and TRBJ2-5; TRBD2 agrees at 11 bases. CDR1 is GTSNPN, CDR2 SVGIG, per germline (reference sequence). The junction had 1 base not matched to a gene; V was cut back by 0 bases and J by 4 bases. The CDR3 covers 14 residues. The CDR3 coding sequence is TGTGCCTGGAGTGTTCTAGCGGGAGGAGAGACCCAGTACTTC. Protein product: CAWSVLAGGETQYF.

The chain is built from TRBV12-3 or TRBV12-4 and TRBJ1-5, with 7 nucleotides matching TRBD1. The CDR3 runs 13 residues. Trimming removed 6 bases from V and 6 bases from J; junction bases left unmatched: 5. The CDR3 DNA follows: TGTGCCAGCAGAAGGGGGCGGATTCAGCCCCAGCATTTT. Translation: CASRRGRIQPQHF.

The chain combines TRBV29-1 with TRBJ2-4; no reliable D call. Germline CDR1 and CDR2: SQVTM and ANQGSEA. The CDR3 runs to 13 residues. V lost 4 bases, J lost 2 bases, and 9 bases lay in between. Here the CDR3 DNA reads TGCAGCGTTGCCGACGGGTCCAAAAACATTCAGTACTTC. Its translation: CSVADGSKNIQYF.

CDR3 nucleotides: TGTGCCAGCAGTTATCAGGGGCTCGGTCAGCCCCAGCATTTT. It specifies CASSYQGLGQPQHF. The chain recombines TRBV6-2 or TRBV6-3 with TRBJ1-5, with D maybe TRBD1 (6 bases). Germline V lookup: CDR1 MNHEY, CDR2 SVGEGT. Trimming cost V 3 bases and J 6 bases, with 12 bases left between them. CDR3 size: 14 residues.

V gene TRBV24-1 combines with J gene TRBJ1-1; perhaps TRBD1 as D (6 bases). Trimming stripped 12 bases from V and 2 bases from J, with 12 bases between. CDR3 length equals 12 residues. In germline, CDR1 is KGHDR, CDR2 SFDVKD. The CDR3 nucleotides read TGTGCCGCACAGGGTGCCAACACTGAAGCTTTCTTT. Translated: CAAQGANTEAFF.

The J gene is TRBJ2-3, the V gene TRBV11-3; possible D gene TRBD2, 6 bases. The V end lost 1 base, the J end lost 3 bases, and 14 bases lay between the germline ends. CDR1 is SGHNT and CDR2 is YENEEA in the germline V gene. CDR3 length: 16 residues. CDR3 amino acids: CASSLVASSETDTQYF. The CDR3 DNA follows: TGTGCCAGCAGCTTAGTAGCGTCTAGCGAAACAGATACGCAGTATTTT.

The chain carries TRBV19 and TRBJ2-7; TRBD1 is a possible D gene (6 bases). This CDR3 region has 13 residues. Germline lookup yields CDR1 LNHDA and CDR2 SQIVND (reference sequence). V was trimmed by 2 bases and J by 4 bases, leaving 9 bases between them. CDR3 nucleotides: TGTGCCAGTAGTATAACAGGGATGTACGAGCAGTACTTC. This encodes CASSITGMYEQYF. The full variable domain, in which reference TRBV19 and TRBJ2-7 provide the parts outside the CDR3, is DGGITQSPKYLFRKEGQNVTLSCEQNLNHDAMYWYRQDPGQGLRLIYYSQIVNDFQKGDIAEGYSVSREKKESFPLTVTSAQKNPTAFYLCASSITGMYEQYFGPGTRLTVT.

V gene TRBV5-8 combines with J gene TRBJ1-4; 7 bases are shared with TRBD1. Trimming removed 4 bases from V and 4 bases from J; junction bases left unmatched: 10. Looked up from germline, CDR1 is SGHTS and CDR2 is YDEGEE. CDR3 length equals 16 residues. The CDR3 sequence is CASSPGDSQLNEKLFF. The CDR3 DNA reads TGTGCCAGCAGCCCAGGGGACAGCCAGCTTAATGAAAAACTGTTTTTT.

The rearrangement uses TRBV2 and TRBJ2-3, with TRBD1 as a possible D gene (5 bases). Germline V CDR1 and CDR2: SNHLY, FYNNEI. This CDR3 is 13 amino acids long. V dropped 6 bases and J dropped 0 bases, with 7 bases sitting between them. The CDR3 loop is CASRQESTDTQYF. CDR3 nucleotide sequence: TGTGCCAGCAGACAGGAGAGCACAGATACGCAGTATTTT.

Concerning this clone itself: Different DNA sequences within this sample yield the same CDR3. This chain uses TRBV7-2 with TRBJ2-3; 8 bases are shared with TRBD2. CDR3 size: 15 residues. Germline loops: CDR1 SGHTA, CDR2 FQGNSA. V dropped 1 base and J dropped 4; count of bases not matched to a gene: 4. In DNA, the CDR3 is TGTGCCAGCAGCTTAGTGGGAGCGGGAGCAGATACGCAGTATTTT. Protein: CASSLVGAGADTQYF.